This TCR beta chain came from a study of T cell responses to AZD1222 COVID-19 vaccine. Study-level points and caveats: The reported proportion of spike-specific TCRs targeting unmutated variant regions was nearly half.

Concerning this clone: What it binds is unknown.

Trimming cost V 4 bases and J 2 bases, with 5 bases left between them. This CDR3 contains 12 residues. CDR1 is LNHDA and CDR2 is SQIVND in the germline V gene (reference sequence). The data were produced by immunoSEQ multiplex PCR, yet TCRdb's version contains in-frame clones alone and is incomplete. The sample has 150,000 to 200,000 clones, around 92% seen once. This receptor was obtained from an adult in good health. The sequencing here drew on peripheral blood, taken on day 0 of AZD1222 vaccination. This chain joins TRBV19 and TRBJ1-1, with D uncertain. CDR3 DNA sequence: TGTGCCAGTAGTAATGGAAACACTGAAGCTTTCTTT. Protein product: CASSNGNTEAFF.